This T cell receptor (beta chain) was sequenced during a study of cytomegalovirus exposure and HLA in healthy donors. PCR primers comprised 60 Vbeta and 13 Jbeta primers. Sequencing used immunoSEQ multiplex PCR; TCRdb keeps in-frame clones, though not all of them. The sample has roughly 80,000 clones; 55% to 75% are singletons. The CDR3 consists of 13 residues. CDR1 is SNHLY, CDR2 FYNNEI, per germline. Trimming stripped 0 bases from V and 5 bases from J, with 7 bases between. Regarding this clone: Its target is not known.

Findings and caveats of the study: The study had only CMV serostatus as immune exposure information.

Healthy donors of bone marrow made up the group. This TCR was recovered from a man aged 25 to 40 in good health and CMV-seropositive. Material for sequencing was PBMCs. The genes are TRBV2 and TRBJ1-2; D ambiguous. The CDR3 DNA reads as TGTGCCAGCAGTGAAGCAGTACAGTATGGCTACACCTTC. It encodes CASSEAVQYGYTF.